A single sample is the source of the 7 T cell receptor beta chains below, sequenced in a study of cytomegalovirus exposure and HLA in healthy donors. The study ran its PCR with 60 Vbeta and 13 Jbeta primers. TCRdb's table, derived via immunoSEQ multiplex PCR, lists solely in-frame clones and lacks some. The sample gives some 140,000 clones, about four fifths of which show up once; roughly 7.1% is in the top ten. Input material: PBMCs. The receptors stem from a man aged 25-45 years in good health and CMV-seropositive.

V gene TRBV6-1 combines with J gene TRBJ2-1; 9 bases agree with TRBD2. The germline CDR1 and CDR2 sequences are MNHNS and SASEGT. The CDR3 contains 15 residues. Trimming at V came to 4 bases and at J to 4 bases, leaving 5 bases not matched to a gene. The CDR3 loop is CASSGAGGSYNEQFF. In DNA, the CDR3 is TGTGCCAGCAGTGGAGCGGGAGGATCTTACAATGAGCAGTTCTTC.

The chain is built from TRBV21-1 and TRBJ2-1; TRBD1 was called by the table and not checked on the DNA. TRBV21-1 is a pseudogene locus. CDR3 length equals 13 residues. CDR3 region: CASGEGARNEQFF. CDR3 nucleotide sequence: TGTGCCAGCGGAGAGGGGGCGCGGAATGAGCAGTTCTTC.

The J gene is TRBJ2-5, the V gene TRBV7-6, with 7 positions matching TRBD2. Germline V gene lookup returns CDR1 SGHVS and CDR2 FNYEAQ. V dropped 2 bases and J dropped 5; count of bases not matched to a gene: 8. The CDR3 is 15 amino acids. The CDR3: CASSLQTSDRETQYF. CDR3 in DNA: TGTGCCAGCAGCTTACAAACTAGCGACCGGGAGACCCAGTACTTC.

The rearrangement links TRBV4-2 to TRBJ2-6; 7 nucleotides align to TRBD1. Trimming removed 4 bases from V and 0 bases from J; junction bases left unmatched: 9. The CDR3 has 18 amino acids. The germline V gene encodes CDR1 LGHNA and CDR2 YNFKEQ. The CDR3 here is CASSPQGEIRSGANVLTF. CDR3 nucleotide sequence: TGTGCCAGCAGCCCTCAGGGGGAGATCCGCTCTGGGGCCAACGTCCTGACTTTC.

V is TRBV19 and J is TRBJ1-1, with 10 nucleotides matching TRBD1. There are 12 residues in the CDR3. The J segment lost 7 bases and the V segment lost 9 bases, leaving 5 bases of the junction unmatched. Germline V gene lookup returns CDR1 LNHDA and CDR2 SQIVND (reference sequence). The CDR3 nucleotides read TGTGCCAGCCTGACAGGGGGCCATGAAGCTTTCTTT. Its protein product is CASLTGGHEAFF.

The chain employs TRBV5-1 and TRBJ2-3; 7 bases map to TRBD2. Germline values: CDR1 SGHRS, CDR2 YFSETQ. Trimming took 7 bases from V and 3 from J; bases not matched to a gene: 8. There are 14 residues in the CDR3. CDR3 residues: CASEFGEGTDTQYF. CDR3 DNA: TGCGCCAGCGAATTTGGGGAGGGGACAGATACGCAGTATTTT.

The chain is built from TRBV5-4 and TRBJ1-1; 8 bases are a match to TRBD1. Germline CDR1 SGHNT, CDR2 YYREEE (reference sequence). V shed 7 bases and J 11 bases; nucleotides not matched to a gene: 16. The CDR3 sequence is 14 residues long. CDR3 amino acids: CASGQGNFPHGAFF. The DNA of the CDR3 is TGTGCCAGCGGACAGGGTAACTTTCCCCACGGTGCTTTCTTT.